The clone carrying this T cell receptor beta chain was detected only a few times. As yet, its antigen is unknown. This CDR3 is built from 15 residues. The germline CDR1 and CDR2 sequences are SQVTM and ANQGSEA. This record comes from a study of metastatic and nonmetastatic thyroid tumors. The entire patient cohort was treatment-naive prior to thyroid surgery. Findings and caveats of the study: Reported TCR beta diversity, measured in blood and tumor, was significantly higher for malignant thyroid tumors than for benign nodules.

TCRdb reprocessed the PCR reads using MiXCR. The sample carries 30,000 to 35,000 clones, approximately 17% recorded once. This TCR was sampled from a female donor with papillary thyroid cancer or a benign thyroid nodule (not recorded which). Some clones in this sample may be carry-over from other donors' samples. Sequencing was performed on blood. The V gene is TRBV29-1, the J gene TRBJ2-1; 11 bases agree with TRBD2. In DNA, the CDR3 is TGCAGTGCCTCCAGGGCGACTAGCGGGACCAATGAGCAGTTCTTC. It specifies CSASRATSGTNEQFF.